This TCR beta chain was identified in a study of cytomegalovirus exposure and HLA in healthy donors. The PCR had 60 Vbeta and 13 Jbeta primers. This table comes from immunoSEQ multiplex PCR, and its TCRdb copy is limited to in-frame clones, with some not included. The sample lists 130,000 or so clones; around 75% were seen once. The sequenced sample was PBMCs. The sequence came from a man aged 30-40 years in good health and CMV-seronegative.

In DNA form, the CDR3 reads TGTGCCAGCTCACACCAGGACTCTGGAAACACCATATATTTT. This sequence encodes CASSHQDSGNTIYF. The chain combines TRBV18 with TRBJ1-3; D gene uncertain. V was cut by 4 bases and J by 0 bases, with 7 bases left in between. The CDR3 covers 14 residues. Germline V gene data show CDR1 as KGHSH and CDR2 as LQKENI.